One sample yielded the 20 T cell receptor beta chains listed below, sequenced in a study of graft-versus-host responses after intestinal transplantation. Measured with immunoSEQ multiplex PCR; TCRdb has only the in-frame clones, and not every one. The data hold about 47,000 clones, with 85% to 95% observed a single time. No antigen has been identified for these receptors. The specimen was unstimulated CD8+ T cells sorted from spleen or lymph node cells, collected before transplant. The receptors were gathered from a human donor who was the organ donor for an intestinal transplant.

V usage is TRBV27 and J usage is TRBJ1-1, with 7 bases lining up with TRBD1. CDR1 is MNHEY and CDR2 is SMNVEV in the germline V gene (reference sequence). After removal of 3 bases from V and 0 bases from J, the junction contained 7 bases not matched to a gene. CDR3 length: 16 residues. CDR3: CASSLLPGQMNTEAFF. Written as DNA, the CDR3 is TGTGCCAGCAGTTTGCTACCGGGACAGATGAACACTGAAGCTTTCTTT.

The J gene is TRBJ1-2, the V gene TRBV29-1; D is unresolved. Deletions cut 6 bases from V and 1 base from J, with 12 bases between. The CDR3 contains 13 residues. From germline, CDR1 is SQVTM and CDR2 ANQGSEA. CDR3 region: CSVGPDNNYGYTF. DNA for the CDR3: TGCAGCGTAGGACCAGACAATAACTATGGCTACACCTTC.

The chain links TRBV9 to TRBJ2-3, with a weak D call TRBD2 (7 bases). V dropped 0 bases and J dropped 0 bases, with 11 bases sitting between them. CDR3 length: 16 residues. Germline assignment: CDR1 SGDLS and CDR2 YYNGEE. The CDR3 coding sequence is TGTGCCAGCAGCGTAGTGGGGGGGCTGAGCACAGATACGCAGTATTTT. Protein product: CASSVVGGLSTDTQYF.

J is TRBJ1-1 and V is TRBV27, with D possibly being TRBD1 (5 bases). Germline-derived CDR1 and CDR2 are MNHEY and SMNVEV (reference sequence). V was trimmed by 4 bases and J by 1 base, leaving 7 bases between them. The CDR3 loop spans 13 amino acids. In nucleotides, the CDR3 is TGTGCCAGCAGTTACGGGGGGAACACTGAAGCTTTCTTT. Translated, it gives CASSYGGNTEAFF.

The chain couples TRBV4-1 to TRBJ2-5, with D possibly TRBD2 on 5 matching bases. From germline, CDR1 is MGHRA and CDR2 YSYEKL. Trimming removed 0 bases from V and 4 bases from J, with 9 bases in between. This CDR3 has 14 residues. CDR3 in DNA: TGCGCCAGCAGCCAAGATCCGGGATCAGAGACCCAGTACTTC. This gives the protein CASSQDPGSETQYF.

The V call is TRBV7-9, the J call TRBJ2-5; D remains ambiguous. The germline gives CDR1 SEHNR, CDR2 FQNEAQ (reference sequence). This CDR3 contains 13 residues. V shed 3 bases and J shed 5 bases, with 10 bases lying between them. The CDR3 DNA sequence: TGTGCCAGCAGCTTGGCTCTATGGGAGACCCAGTACTTC. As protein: CASSLALWETQYF.

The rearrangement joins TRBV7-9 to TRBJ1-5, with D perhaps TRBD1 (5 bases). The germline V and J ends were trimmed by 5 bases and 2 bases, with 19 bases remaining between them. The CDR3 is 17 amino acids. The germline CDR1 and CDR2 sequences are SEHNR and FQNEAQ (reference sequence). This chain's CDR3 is CASSGIGPAGGNQPQHF. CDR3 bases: TGTGCCAGCAGCGGAATTGGACCAGCGGGGGGCAATCAGCCCCAGCATTTT.

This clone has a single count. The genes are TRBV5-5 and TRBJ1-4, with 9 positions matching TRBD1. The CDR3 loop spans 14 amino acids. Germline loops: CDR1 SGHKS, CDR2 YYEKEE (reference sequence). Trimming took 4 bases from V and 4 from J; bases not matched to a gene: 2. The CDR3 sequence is CASSVGQGNEKLFF. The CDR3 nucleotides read TGTGCCAGCAGCGTGGGACAGGGTAATGAAAAACTGTTTTTT.

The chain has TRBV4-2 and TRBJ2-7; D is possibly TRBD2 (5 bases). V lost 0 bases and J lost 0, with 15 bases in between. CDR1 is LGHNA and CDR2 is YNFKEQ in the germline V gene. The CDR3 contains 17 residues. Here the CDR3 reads CASSQDLGSASSYEQYF. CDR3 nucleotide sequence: TGTGCCAGCAGCCAAGATCTCGGTAGCGCATCCTCCTACGAGCAGTACTTC.

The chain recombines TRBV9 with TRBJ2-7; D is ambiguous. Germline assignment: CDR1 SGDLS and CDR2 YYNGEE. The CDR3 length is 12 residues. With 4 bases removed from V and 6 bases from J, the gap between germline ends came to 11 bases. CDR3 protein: CASSPPTGEQYF. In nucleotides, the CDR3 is TGTGCCAGCAGCCCCCCCACGGGCGAGCAGTACTTC.

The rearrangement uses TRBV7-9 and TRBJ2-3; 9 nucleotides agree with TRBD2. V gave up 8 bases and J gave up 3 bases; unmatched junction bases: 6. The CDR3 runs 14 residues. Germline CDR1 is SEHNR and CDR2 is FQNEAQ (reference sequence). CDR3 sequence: CASAATSGTDTQYF. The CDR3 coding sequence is TGTGCCAGCGCCGCGACTAGCGGAACAGATACGCAGTATTTT.

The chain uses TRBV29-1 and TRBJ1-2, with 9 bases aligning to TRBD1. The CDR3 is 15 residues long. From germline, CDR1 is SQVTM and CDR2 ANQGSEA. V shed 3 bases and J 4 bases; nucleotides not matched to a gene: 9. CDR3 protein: CSVEDKRTGVYGYTF. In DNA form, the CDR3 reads TGCAGCGTTGAGGACAAAAGGACAGGGGTCTATGGCTACACCTTC.

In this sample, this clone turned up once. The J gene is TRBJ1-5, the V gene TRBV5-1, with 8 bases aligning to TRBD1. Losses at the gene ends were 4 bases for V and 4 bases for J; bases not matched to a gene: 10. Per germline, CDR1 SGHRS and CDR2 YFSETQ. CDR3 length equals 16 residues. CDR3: CASSPEPGQENQPQHF. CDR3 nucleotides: TGCGCCAGCAGCCCAGAACCGGGACAGGAGAATCAGCCCCAGCATTTT.

The chain's CDR3 is CASSQDGLAGPNEQFF. The DNA for the CDR3 is TGCGCCAGCAGCCAAGACGGACTAGCGGGGCCCAATGAGCAGTTCTTC. J is TRBJ2-1 and V is TRBV4-1, with 12 nucleotides matching TRBD2. The CDR3 has 16 amino acids. The germline V gene encodes CDR1 MGHRA and CDR2 YSYEKL. Trimming took 0 bases from V and 6 from J; bases not matched to a gene: 3.

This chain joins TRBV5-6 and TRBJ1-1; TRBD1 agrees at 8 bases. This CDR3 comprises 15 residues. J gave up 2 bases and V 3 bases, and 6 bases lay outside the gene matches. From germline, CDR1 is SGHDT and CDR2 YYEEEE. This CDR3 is CASSYIPGGNTEAFF. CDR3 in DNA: TGTGCCAGCAGCTACATTCCAGGGGGCAACACTGAAGCTTTCTTT.

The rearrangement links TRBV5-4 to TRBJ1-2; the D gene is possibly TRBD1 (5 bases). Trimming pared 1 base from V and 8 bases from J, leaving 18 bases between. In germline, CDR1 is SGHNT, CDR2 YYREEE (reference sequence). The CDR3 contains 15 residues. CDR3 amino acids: CASSLSGGPGRGYTF. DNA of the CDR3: TGTGCCAGCAGCTTGAGCGGTGGTCCGGGGCGCGGCTACACCTTC.

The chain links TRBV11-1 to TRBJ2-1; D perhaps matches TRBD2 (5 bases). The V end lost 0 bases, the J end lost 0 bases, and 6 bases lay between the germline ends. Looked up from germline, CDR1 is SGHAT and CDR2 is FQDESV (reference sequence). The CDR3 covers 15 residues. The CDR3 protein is CASSLAGGSYNEQFF. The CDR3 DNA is TGTGCCAGCAGCTTAGCCGGAGGCTCCTACAATGAGCAGTTCTTC.

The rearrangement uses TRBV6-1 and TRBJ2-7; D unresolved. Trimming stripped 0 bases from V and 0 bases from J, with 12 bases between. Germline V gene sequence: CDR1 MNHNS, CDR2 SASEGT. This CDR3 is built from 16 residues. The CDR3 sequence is CASSEALWKSSYEQYF. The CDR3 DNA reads TGTGCCAGCAGTGAAGCGCTTTGGAAGAGCTCCTACGAGCAGTACTTC.

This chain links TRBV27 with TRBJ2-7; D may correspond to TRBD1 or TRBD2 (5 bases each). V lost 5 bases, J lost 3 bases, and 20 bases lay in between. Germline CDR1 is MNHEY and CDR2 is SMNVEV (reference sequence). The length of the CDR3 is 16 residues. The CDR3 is CASSPAVGDRSYEQYF. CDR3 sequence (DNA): TGTGCCAGCAGTCCCGCGGTCGGGGACCGCAGCTACGAGCAGTACTTC.

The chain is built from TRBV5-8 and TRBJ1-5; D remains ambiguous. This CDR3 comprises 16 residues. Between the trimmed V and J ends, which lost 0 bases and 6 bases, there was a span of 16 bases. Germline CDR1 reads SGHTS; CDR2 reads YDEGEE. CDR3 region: CASSLGPGTVGQPQHF. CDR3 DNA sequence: TGTGCCAGCAGCTTGGGTCCGGGAACGGTCGGTCAGCCCCAGCATTTT.